This TCR beta chain derives from a study of Ad26.COV2.S vaccination and SARS-CoV-2 variants. About the study: Of the COV1001 trial arms, the Ad26.COV2.S arm included the donor.

Described treatment: 19 received Ad26.COV2.S at low or high dose, single or two shots; 5 received placebo; per-sample allocation not given. The samples date from day 63 after the first vaccine or placebo injection. The protocol was immunoSEQ multiplex PCR, while the TCRdb copy is restricted to in-frame clones and leaves out a portion. The repertoire holds about half a million clones, with 89% as singletons. Germline V gene lookup returns CDR1 KGHDR and CDR2 SFDVKD. V lost 2 bases and J 6 bases, leaving 6 bases between the germline ends. This CDR3 spans 13 amino acids. This TCR was sampled from a person between 18 and 65 years old who received the Ad26.COV2.S COVID-19 vaccine or a placebo. The input for sequencing was peripheral blood, taken in a trial of Ad26.COV2.S vaccine versus placebo. This chain joins TRBV24-1 and TRBJ2-2; unclear D gene. CDR3 bases: TGTGCCACCAGTGATTCCGCCCCCGGGGAGCTGTTTTTT. As protein: CATSDSAPGELFF.